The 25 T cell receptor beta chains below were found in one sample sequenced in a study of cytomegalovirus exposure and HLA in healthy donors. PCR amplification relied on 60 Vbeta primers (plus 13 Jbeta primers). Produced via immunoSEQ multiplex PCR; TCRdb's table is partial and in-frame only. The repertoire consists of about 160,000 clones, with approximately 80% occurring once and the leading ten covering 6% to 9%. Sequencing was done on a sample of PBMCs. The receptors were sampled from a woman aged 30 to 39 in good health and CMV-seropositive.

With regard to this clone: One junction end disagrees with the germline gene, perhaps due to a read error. The chain's CDR3 is CSSSPSGELFF. CDR3 sequence (DNA): TGTTCCAGCAGCCCCTCCGGGGAGCTGTTTTTT. V gene TRBV7-9 combines with J gene TRBJ2-2; D gene ambiguous. The CDR3 loop spans 11 amino acids. Germline V gene data show CDR1 as SEHNR and CDR2 as FQNEAQ (reference sequence).

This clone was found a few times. The CDR3 region is CASSLGLIGGVMVYGYTF. CDR3 DNA sequence: TGTGCCAGCAGCTTAGGGCTAATAGGGGGGGTCATGGTTTATGGCTACACCTTC. The rearrangement joins TRBV7-8 to TRBJ1-2, with D tentatively TRBD1 (6 bases). The CDR3 totals 18 residues. V lost 1 base, J lost 5 bases, and 23 bases lay in between. Germline CDR1 reads SGHVS; CDR2 reads FQNEAQ.

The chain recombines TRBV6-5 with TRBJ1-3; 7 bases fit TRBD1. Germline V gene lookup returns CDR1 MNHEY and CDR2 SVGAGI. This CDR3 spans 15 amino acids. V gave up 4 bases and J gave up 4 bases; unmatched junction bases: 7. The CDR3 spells CASSWQGVFGNTIYF. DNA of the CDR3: TGTGCCAGCAGTTGGCAGGGGGTATTCGGAAACACCATATATTTT.

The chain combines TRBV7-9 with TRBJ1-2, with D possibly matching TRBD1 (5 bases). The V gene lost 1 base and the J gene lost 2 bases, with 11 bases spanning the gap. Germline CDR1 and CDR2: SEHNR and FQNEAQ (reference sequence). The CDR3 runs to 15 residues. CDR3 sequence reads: CASSLDQGLNYGYTF. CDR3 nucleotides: TGTGCCAGCAGCTTAGATCAGGGCCTGAACTATGGCTACACCTTC. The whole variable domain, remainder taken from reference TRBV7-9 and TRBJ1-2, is DTGVSQNPRHKITKRGQNVTFRCDPISEHNRLYWYRQTLGQGPEFLTYFQNEAQLEKSRLLSDRFSAERPKGSFSTLEIQRTEQGDSAMYLCASSLDQGLNYGYTFGSGTRLTVV.

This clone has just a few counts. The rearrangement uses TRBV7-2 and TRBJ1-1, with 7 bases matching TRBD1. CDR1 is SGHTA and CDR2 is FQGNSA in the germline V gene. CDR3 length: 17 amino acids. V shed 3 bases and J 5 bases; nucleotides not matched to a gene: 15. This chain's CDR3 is CASSFSGSRGRGTEAFF. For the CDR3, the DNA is TGTGCCAGCAGCTTTAGTGGCTCTAGGGGGCGCGGGACTGAAGCTTTCTTT.

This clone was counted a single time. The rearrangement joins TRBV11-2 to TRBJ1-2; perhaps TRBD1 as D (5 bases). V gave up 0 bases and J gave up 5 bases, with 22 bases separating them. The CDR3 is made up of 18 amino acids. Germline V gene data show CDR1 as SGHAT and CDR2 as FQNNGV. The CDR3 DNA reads TGTGCCAGCAGCTTAGATTCGGGGACTGGGACCCTCATATATGGCTACACCTTC. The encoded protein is CASSLDSGTGTLIYGYTF.

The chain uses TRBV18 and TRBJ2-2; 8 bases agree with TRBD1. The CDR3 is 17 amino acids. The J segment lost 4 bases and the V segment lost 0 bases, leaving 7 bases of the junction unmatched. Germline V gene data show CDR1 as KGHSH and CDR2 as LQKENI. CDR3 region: CASSPPSQGAFTGELFF. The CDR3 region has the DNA TGTGCCAGCTCACCACCGAGCCAGGGGGCCTTCACCGGGGAGCTGTTTTTT.

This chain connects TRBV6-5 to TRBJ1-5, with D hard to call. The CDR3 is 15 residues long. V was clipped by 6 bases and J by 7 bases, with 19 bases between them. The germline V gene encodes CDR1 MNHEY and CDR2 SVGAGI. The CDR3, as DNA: TGTGCCAGCAGGCCTGGGCCCCTGCTATACCAGCCCCAGCATTTT. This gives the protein CASRPGPLLYQPQHF.

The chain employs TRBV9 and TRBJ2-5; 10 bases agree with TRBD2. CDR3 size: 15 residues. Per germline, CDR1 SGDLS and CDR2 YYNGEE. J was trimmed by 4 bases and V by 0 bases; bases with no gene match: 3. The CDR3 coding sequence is TGTGCCAGCAGCGTAGGATCTAGCGGGGGAGAGACCCAGTACTTC. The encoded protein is CASSVGSSGGETQYF.

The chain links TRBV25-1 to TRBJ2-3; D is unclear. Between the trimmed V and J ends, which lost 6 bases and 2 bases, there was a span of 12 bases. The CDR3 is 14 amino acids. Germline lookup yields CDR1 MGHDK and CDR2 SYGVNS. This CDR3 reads CASSTQTYTDTQYF. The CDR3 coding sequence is TGTGCCAGCAGCACACAGACGTACACAGATACGCAGTATTTT.

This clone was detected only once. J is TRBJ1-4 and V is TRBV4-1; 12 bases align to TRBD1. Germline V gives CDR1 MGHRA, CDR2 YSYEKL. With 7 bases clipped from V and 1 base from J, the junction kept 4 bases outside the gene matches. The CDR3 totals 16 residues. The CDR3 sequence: CASTGTGGRTNEKLFF. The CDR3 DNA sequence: TGCGCCAGCACCGGGACAGGGGGCCGAACTAATGAAAAACTGTTTTTT.

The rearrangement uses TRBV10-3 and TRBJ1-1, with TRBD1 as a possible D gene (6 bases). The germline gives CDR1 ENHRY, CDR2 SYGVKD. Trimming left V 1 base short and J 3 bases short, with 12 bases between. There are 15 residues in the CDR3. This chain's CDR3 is CAISEYGGADTEAFF. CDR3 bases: TGTGCCATCAGTGAGTATGGGGGGGCGGACACTGAAGCTTTCTTT.

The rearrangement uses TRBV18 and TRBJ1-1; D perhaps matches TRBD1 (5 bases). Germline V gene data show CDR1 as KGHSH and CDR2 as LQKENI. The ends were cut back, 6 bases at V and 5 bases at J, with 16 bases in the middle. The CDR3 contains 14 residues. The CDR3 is CASSSTGVWTEAFF. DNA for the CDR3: TGTGCCAGCTCCTCAACAGGAGTGTGGACTGAAGCTTTCTTT.

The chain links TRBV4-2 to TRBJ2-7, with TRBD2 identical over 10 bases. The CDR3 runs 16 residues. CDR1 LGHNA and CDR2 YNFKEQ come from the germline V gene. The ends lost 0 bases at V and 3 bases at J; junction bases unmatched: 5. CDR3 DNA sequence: TGTGCCAGCAGCCAAGATCATTCTAGCGGGGGCTACGAGCAGTACTTC. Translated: CASSQDHSSGGYEQYF.

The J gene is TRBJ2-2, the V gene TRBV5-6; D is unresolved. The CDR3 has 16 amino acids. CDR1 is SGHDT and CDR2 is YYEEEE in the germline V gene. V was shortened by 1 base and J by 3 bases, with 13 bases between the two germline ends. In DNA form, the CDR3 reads TGTGCCAGCAGCTTGAGGCTCAGGCCACACACCGGGGAGCTGTTTTTT. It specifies CASSLRLRPHTGELFF.

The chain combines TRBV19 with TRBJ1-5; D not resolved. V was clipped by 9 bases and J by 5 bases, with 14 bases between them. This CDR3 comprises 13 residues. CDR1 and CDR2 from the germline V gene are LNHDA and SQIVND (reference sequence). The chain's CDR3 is CASSRGRDQPQHF. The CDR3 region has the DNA TGTGCCAGCTCTCGAGGGCGCGATCAGCCCCAGCATTTT. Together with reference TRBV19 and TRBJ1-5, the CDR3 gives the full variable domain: DGGITQSPKYLFRKEGQNVTLSCEQNLNHDAMYWYRQDPGQGLRLIYYSQIVNDFQKGDIAEGYSVSREKKESFPLTVTSAQKNPTAFYLCASSRGRDQPQHFGDGTRLSIL.

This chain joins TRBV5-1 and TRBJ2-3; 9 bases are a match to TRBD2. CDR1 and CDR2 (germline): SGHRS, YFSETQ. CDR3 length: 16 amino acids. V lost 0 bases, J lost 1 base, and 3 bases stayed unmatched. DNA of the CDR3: TGCGCCAGCAGCTTGGACCCTAGCGGGGGCACAGATACGCAGTATTTT. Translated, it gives CASSLDPSGGTDTQYF.

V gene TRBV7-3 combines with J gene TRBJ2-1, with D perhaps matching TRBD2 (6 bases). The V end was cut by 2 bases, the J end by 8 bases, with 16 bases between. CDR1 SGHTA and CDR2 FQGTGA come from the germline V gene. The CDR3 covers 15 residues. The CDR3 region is CASSLLGGTGYEQFF. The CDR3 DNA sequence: TGTGCCAGCAGCTTACTCGGGGGAACCGGTTATGAGCAGTTCTTC.

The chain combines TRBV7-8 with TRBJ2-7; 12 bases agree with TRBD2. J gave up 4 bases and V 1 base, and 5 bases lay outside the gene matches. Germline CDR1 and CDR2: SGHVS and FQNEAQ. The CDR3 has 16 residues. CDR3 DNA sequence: TGTGCCAGCAGCTTAGGTCTAGCGGGGGGGCGGTACGAGCAGTACTTC. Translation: CASSLGLAGGRYEQYF. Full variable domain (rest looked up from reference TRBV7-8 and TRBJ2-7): GAGVSQSPRYKVAKRGQDVALRCDPISGHVSLFWYQQALGQGPEFLTYFQNEAQLDKSGLPSDRFFAERPEGSVSTLKIQRTQQEDSAVYLCASSLGLAGGRYEQYFGPGTRLTVT.

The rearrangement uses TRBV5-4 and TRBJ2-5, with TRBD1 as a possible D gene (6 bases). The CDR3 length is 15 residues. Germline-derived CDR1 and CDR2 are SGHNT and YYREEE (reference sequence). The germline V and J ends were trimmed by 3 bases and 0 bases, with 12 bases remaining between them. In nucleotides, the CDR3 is TGTGCCAGCAGCTCGGATGACAGGTACCAAGAGACCCAGTACTTC. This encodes CASSSDDRYQETQYF.

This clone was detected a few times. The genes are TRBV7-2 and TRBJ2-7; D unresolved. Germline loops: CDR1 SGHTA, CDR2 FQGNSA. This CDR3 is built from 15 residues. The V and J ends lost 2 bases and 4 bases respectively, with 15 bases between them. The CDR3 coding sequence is TGTGCCAGCAGCTTATCGAGTCCGAGAGATTACGAGCAGTACTTC. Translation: CASSLSSPRDYEQYF.

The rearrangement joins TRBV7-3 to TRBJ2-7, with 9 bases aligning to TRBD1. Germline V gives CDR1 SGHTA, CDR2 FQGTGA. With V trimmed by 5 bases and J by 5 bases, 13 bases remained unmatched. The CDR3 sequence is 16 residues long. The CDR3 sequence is CASSPRTGTGLDEQYF. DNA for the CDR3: TGTGCCAGCAGCCCCCGGACCGGGACAGGGTTAGACGAGCAGTACTTC.

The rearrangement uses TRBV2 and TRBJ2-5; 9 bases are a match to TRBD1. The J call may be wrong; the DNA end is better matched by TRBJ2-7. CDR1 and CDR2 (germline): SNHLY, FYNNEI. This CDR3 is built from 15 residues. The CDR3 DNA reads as TGTGCCAGCAGTCCGGGACAGGGAGGGTTCTACGAGCAGTACTTC. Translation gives CASSPGQGGFYEQYF.

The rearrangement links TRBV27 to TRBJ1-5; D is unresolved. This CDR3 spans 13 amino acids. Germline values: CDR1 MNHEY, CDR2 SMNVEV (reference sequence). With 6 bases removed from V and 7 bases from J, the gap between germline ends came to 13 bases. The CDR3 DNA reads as TGTGCCAGCAGCGACCTAGGGAGGCAGCCCCAGCATTTT. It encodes CASSDLGRQPQHF.

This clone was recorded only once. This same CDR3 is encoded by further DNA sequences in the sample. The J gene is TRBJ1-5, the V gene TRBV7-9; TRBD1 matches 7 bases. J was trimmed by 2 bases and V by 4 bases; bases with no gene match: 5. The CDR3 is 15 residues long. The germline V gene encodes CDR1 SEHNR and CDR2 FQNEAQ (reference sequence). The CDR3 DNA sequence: TGTGCCAGCAGCTCGACAGGGTCCGGCAATCAGCCCCAGCATTTT. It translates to CASSSTGSGNQPQHF.